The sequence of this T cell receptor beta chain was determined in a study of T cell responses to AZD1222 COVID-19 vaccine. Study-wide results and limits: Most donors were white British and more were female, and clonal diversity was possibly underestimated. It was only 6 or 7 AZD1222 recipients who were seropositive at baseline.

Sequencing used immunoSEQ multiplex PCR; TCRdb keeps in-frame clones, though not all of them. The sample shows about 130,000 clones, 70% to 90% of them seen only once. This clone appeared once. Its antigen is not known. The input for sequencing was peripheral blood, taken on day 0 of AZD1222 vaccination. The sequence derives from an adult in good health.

This chain's CDR3 is CASSLGQPPTPYSNQPQHF. CDR3 nucleotides: TGTGCCAGCAGCTTGGGACAGCCACCCACGCCTTATAGCAATCAGCCCCAGCATTTT. The J gene is TRBJ1-5, the V gene TRBV7-4; 7 bases are shared with TRBD1. The trim removed 3 bases at V and 0 bases at J, leaving 14 bases unmatched. This CDR3 is 19 amino acids long. Per the germline V gene, CDR1 is SGHVT and CDR2 is SQSDAQ.